This T cell receptor beta chain is drawn from a study of CD8 T cells in Susac syndrome. Notes on the study in general: Only a relatively small number of individuals were included in the TCR sequencing and HLA analysis.

Comments on this clonotype: Its matching antigen is unknown.

RNA in amounts of roughly 0.45 to 1 ug was reverse transcribed with random hexamers. TCRdb passed the immunoSEQ multiplex PCR reads through MiXCR, listing each CDR3 protein once. The sample records more than 150,000 distinct CDR3 sequences, roughly 94% being singletons. The germline CDR1 and CDR2 sequences are GTSNPN and SVGIG (reference sequence). The CDR3 totals 13 residues. V lost 1 base and J lost 1, with 6 bases in between. Controls matched for age and sex were healthy donors. This TCR was sampled from a human donor in good health. The chain couples TRBV30 to TRBJ2-3; D is unresolved. Sequences were obtained from CD4+ T cells from PBMCs. The CDR3 spells CAWSGGGTDTQYF. As DNA, the CDR3 is TGTGCCTGGAGTGGAGGAGGCACAGATACGCAGTATTTT.